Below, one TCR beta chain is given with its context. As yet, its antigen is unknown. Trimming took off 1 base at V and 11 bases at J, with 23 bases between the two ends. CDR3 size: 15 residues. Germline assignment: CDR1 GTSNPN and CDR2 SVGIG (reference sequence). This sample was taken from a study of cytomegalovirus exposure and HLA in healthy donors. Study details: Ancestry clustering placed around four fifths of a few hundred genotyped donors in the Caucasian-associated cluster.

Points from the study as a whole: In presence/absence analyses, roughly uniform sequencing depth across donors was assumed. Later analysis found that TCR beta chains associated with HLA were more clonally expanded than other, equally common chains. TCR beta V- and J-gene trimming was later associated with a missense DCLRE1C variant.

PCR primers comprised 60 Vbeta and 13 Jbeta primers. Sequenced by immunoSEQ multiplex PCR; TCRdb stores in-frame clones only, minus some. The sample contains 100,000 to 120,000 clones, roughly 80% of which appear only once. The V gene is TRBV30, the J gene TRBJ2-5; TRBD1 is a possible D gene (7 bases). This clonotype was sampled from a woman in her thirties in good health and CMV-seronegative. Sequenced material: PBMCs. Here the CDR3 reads CAWSATGPRRGGQYF. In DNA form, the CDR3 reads TGTGCCTGGAGTGCGACAGGGCCCCGGCGGGGTGGTCAGTACTTC.